This T cell receptor beta chain was captured by sequencing in a study of T cells in tuberculosis. Some clones are missing from TCRdb's copy, which holds only in-frame ones; the method was immunoSEQ multiplex PCR. Of 30,000 to 35,000 clones in the sample, more than 85% are singletons; the top ten hold roughly 2%. Per germline, CDR1 ENHRY and CDR2 SYGVKD. The CDR3 totals 17 residues. J was trimmed by 3 bases and V by 4 bases; bases with no gene match: 8. The clonotype comes from a donor aged 10 to 29 with latent tuberculosis or without tuberculosis infection. The chain is built from TRBV10-3 and TRBJ2-7; 14 positions match TRBD2. Sequencing was carried out using PBMCs. The CDR3 nucleotides read TGTGCCATCAGTGGACTAGCGGGAGGGCCTTTAAGCTACGAGCAGTACTTC. Amino acids: CAISGLAGGPLSYEQYF.